This T cell receptor beta chain was sequenced during a study of T cell repertoires in cytomegalovirus infection. Study background: TCR beta signatures that were public indicated CMV infection and matching HLA type. Study conclusions and caveats: HLA-C-restricted, CMV-specific TCR beta clonotypes were dominant ex vivo. Accumulated public TCR beta family frequency recognized individuals carrying CMV together with the relevant HLA.

Each CDR3 protein gets one entry after TCRdb re-called the reads with MiXCR. The top ten clones hold 7.5% to 10% of a sample with about 260,000 distinct CDR3 sequences, approximately 13% of them seen once. About this clonotype: The antigen remains undetermined. The junction and the germline gene differ at one end; a read error may be behind it.

This clonotype originated in a human donor in good health (CMV status not recorded). Some clones in this sample may be carry-over from other donors' samples. Input material: PBMCs.

This chain's CDR3 is CIARVKGDEKLFF. CDR3 DNA: TGCATTGCTAGAGTGAAAGGGGATGAAAAACTGTTTTTT. The J gene is TRBJ1-4, the V gene TRBV20-1; D is perhaps TRBD1 (5 bases). The CDR3 is 13 residues long. Germline V gene sequence: CDR1 DFQATT, CDR2 SNEGSKA (reference sequence).